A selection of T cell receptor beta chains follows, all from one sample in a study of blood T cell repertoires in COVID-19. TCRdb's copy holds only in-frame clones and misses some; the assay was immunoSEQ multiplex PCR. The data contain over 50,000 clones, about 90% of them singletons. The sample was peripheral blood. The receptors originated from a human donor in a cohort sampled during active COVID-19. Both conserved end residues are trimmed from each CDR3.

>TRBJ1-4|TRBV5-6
ASSSPLTGDEKLF
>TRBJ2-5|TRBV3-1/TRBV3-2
ASSRTVRTQY
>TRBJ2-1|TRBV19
ASQEGRGSYNEQF
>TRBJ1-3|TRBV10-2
ASSDSGAGNTIY
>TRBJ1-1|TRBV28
ASSFSGAGNTEAF
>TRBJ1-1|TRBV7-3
ASSPRGGAVTEAF
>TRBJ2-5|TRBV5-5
ASSLGLAGRQETQY
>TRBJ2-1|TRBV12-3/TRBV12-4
ASSLGLKMF
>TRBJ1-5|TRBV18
ASSRTDSNQPQH
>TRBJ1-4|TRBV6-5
ASIRATNEKLF
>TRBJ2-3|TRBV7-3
ASSQRVKGTQY
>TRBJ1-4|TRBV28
AIRGGGAGEKLF
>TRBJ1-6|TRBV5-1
ASRGQLSSYNSPLH
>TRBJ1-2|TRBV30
AWSSYPNYGYT
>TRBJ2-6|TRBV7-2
ASSLTGGSGANVLT
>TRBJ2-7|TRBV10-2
ASRAKVRDSYEQY
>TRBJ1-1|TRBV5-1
ASSFAGLNTEAF
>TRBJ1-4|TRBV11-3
ASSLGNRPNEKLF
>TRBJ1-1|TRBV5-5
ASSLDLVRNTEAF
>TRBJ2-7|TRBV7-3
ASSLSGSDAYEQY
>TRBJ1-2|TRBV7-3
ASSARTGGMDGYT
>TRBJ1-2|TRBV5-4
ASSSGQTASGYT
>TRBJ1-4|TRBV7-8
ASSLLATNEKLF
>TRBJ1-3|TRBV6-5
ASSYSHDSGNTIY
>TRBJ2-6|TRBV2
ASSEWGSGANVLT
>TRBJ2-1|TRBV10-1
ASRETSGRNEQF
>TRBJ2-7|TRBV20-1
SATKAEQY
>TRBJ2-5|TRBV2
ASSARTVQETQY
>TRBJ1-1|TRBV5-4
ASSLDSLTEAF
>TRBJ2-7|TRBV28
ASREADPPYEQY
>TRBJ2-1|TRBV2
ASSAGTSEYNEQF
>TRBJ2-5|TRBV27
ASSLLGQGAETQY
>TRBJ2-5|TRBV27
ASTPLGGETQY
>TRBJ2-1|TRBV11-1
ASSPGTGVYNEQF
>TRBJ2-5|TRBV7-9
ASSRGETQY
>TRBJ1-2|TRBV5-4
ASSLPAYGYT
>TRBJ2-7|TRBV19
ASSIEAGASYEQY
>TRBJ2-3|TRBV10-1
ASSESRGGLDDTDTQY
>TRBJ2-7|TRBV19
ASSMDSGGYEQY
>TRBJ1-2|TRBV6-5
ASSYTQTGPNYGYT
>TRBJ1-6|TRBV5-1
ASSADRNSPLH
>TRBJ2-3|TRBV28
ASRGADTQY
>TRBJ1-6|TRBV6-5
ASRRQGDSPLH
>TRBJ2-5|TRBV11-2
ASSSLVGGGETQY
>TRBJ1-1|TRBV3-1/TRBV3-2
ASCFSEGNTEAF
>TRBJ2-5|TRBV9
ASTRTGGTETQY
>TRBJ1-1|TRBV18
ASRSPNTEAF
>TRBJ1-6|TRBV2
ASKDRYNSPLH